The TCR beta chain under discussion was sequenced for a study of early T cells in non-severe SARS-CoV-2 infection. CDR1 and CDR2 (germline): SGHVS, FQNEAQ. Trimming removed 5 bases from V and 6 bases from J, with 14 bases in between. The CDR3 consists of 13 residues. From the 5' RACE reads, TCRdb called clonotypes with MiXCR, one entry per CDR3 protein. This table holds 75,000 to 90,000 distinct CDR3 sequences, about 16% found once. The sequenced material came from whole blood. The genes are TRBV7-8 and TRBJ2-7; D is perhaps TRBD2 (6 bases). This receptor was obtained from an adult who was a healthcare worker with PCR-confirmed SARS-CoV-2 infection or an uninfected control (not recorded which). The CDR3 spells CASSRGTLPEQYF. In DNA, the CDR3 is TGTGCCAGCAGCCGCGGGACTCTCCCCGAGCAGTACTTC.